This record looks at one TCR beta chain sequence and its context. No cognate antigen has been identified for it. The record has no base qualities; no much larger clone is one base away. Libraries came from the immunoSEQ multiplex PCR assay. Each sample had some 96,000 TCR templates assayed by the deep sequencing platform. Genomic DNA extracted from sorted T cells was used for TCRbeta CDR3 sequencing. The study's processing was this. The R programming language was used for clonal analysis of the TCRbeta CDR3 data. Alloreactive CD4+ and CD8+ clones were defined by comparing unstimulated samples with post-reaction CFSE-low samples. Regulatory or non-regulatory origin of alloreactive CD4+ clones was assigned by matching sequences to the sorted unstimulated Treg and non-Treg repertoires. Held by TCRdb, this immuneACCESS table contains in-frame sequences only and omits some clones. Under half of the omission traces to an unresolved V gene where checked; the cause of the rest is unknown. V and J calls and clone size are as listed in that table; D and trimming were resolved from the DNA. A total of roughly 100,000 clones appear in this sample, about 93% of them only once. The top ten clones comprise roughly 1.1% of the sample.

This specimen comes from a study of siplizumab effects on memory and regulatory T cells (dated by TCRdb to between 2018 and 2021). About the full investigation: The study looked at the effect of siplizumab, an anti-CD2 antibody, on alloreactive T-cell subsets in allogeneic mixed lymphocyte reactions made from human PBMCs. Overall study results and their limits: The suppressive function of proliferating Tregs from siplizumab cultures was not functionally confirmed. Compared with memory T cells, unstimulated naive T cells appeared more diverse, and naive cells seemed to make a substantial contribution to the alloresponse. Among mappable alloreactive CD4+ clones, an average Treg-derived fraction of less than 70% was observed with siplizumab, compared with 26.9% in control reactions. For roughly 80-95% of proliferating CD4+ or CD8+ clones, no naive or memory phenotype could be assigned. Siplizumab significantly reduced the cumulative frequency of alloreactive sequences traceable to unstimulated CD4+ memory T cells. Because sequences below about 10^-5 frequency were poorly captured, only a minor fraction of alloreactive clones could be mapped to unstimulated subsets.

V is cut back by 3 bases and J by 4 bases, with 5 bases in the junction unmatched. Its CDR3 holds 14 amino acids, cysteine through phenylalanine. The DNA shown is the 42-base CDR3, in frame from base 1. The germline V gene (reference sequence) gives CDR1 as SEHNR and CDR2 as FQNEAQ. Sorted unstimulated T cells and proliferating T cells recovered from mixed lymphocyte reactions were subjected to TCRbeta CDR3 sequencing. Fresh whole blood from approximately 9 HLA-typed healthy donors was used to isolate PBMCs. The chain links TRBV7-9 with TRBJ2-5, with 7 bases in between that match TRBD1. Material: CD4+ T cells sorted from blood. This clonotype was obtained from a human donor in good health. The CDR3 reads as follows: CASSFTTGRETQYF. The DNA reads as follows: TGTGCCAGCAGCTTTACGACAGGGAGAGAGACCCAGTACTTC.